The next 14 T cell receptor beta chains were all read from a single sample in a study of response to subunit inactivated influenza vaccine. Each CDR3 protein is one row after TCRdb ran MiXCR on the RT-PCR reads. The sample consists of hundreds of thousands of distinct CDR3 sequences, 7.6% of them appearing once. This specimen was PBMCs from blood, taken roughly 24 months after vaccination. These TCRs come from a man between 50 and 70 years old who received an inactivated influenza vaccine.

The chain is built from TRBV21-1 and TRBJ1-4; the table calls TRBD1, which could not be checked here. TRBV21-1 is annotated as a pseudogene. This CDR3 contains 16 residues. CDR3 sequence: CASNNTPGQGSEKLFF. The CDR3 DNA reads TGTGCCAGCAACAACACCCCGGGACAGGGGAGTGAAAAACTGTTTTTT.

The chain employs TRBV6-2 or TRBV6-3 and TRBJ2-7; D unresolved. This CDR3 is built from 11 residues. Germline V gene data show CDR1 as MNHEY and CDR2 as SVGEGT. V was cut by 7 bases and J by 0 bases, with 4 bases left in between. The CDR3 nucleotides are TGTGCCAGCATCCACTCCTACGAGCAGTACTTC. Encoded protein: CASIHSYEQYF.

The chain links TRBV20-1 to TRBJ2-3; 10 bases are a match to TRBD2. CDR3 size: 15 residues. Germline CDR1 reads DFQATT; CDR2 reads SNEGSKA (reference sequence). J was trimmed by 6 bases and V by 2 bases; bases with no gene match: 8. The CDR3 region is CSARRLAGQFDTQYF. The CDR3 DNA sequence: TGCAGTGCTAGAAGACTAGCGGGTCAATTCGATACGCAGTATTTT.

This clonotype was counted many times. The chain has TRBV6-1 and TRBJ2-7; 8 bases fit TRBD2. CDR1 is MNHNS, CDR2 SASEGT, per germline. With V trimmed by 3 bases and J by 6 bases, 4 bases remained unmatched. The CDR3 has 13 amino acids. The CDR3 DNA reads TGTGCCAGCAGTGAGTTCCGGGGGGGCGAGCAGTACTTC. Amino acids: CASSEFRGGEQYF.

In this sample, this clonotype turned up a few times. This chain joins TRBV6-1 and TRBJ1-5, with D possibly being TRBD1 (6 bases). V lost 6 bases, J lost 2 bases, and 11 bases lay in between. Per germline, CDR1 MNHNS and CDR2 SASEGT. The CDR3 loop spans 14 amino acids. CDR3 loop: CASRGRQGNQPQHF. The CDR3 DNA follows: TGTGCCAGCAGGGGCCGACAGGGCAATCAGCCCCAGCATTTT.

This clonotype was detected only a few times. This chain uses TRBV20-1 with TRBJ2-5, with D unresolved. The CDR3 length is 15 residues. The V end was cut by 0 bases, the J end by 2 bases, with 13 bases between. Germline assignment: CDR1 DFQATT and CDR2 SNEGSKA (reference sequence). CDR3 residues: CSARDLGLSQETQYF. CDR3 nucleotide sequence: TGCAGTGCTAGAGATTTAGGCCTCTCTCAAGAGACCCAGTACTTC.

This clonotype was seen more than once but under ten times. J is TRBJ1-1 and V is TRBV14; no definite D call. CDR1 and CDR2 from the germline V gene are SGHDN and FVKESK. Trimming took off 2 bases at V and 5 bases at J, with 12 bases between the two ends. The CDR3 is 14 amino acids. The CDR3 loop is CASSQSRSRTEAFF. The CDR3, as DNA: TGTGCCAGCAGCCAATCCCGTAGTCGAACTGAAGCTTTCTTT.

This clonotype has a handful of counts. The V and J genes are TRBV7-2 and TRBJ2-7; D is ambiguous. V lost 5 bases to trimming and J lost 3 bases, with 17 bases between them. Germline V gene sequence: CDR1 SGHTA, CDR2 FQGNSA. This CDR3 region has 15 residues. This CDR3 reads CASSARDVKSYEQYF. The CDR3 DNA is TGTGCCAGCAGCGCTAGGGATGTTAAAAGCTACGAGCAGTACTTC.

The chain joins TRBV20-1 to TRBJ1-5, with D uncertain. The CDR3 has 13 amino acids. Germline V CDR1 and CDR2: DFQATT, SNEGSKA (reference sequence). The CDR3 loop is CSTSTIANQPQHF. CDR3 bases: TGCAGCACCTCAACAATCGCCAATCAGCCCCAGCATTTT.

The chain combines TRBV10-3 with TRBJ2-3, with D unclear. CDR1 and CDR2 from the germline V gene are ENHRY and SYGVKD. The CDR3 is 13 amino acids. The germline V and J ends were trimmed by 10 bases and 1 base, with 12 bases remaining between them. The CDR3 region has the DNA TGTGCCACCTGGAGTGGAGGCACAGATACGCAGTATTTT. Translation gives CATWSGGTDTQYF.

The chain carries TRBV10-3 and TRBJ1-1, with unresolved D. Between the trimmed V and J ends, which lost 0 bases and 0 bases, there was a span of 8 bases. Germline CDR1 reads ENHRY; CDR2 reads SYGVKD. CDR3 length: 15 residues. The CDR3: CAISESRIMNTEAFF. The CDR3 nucleotides read TGTGCCATCAGTGAGTCTCGGATCATGAACACTGAAGCTTTCTTT.

This clonotype was counted at least ten times. The chain uses TRBV5-1 and TRBJ2-3; TRBD2 matches at 10 bases. The germline CDR1 and CDR2 sequences are SGHRS and YFSETQ. This CDR3 contains 15 residues. The V and J ends lost 4 bases and 1 base, in that order; junction bases with no gene match: 3. The CDR3 nucleotides read TGCGCCAGCAGCCTAGCGGGGGCCCGCACAGATACGCAGTATTTT. Amino acids: CASSLAGARTDTQYF.

This clonotype has only a few counts. The chain uses TRBV29-1 and TRBJ1-1, with a possible D match to TRBD1 (6 bases). V lost 6 bases and J lost 1, with 15 bases in between. This CDR3 spans 14 amino acids. Per germline, CDR1 SQVTM and CDR2 ANQGSEA. The CDR3 sequence is CSVEPGHPNTEAFF. CDR3 bases: TGCAGCGTGGAACCGGGACACCCGAACACTGAAGCTTTCTTT.

Only a few counts were recorded for this clonotype. The rearrangement joins TRBV6-2 or TRBV6-3 to TRBJ1-1; D not resolved. Germline V lookup: CDR1 MNHEY, CDR2 SVGEGT. V shed 2 bases and J shed 4 bases, with 8 bases lying between them. The CDR3 has 13 residues. The CDR3 protein is CASSYTEITEAFF. CDR3 DNA sequence: TGTGCCAGCAGTTACACGGAGATCACTGAAGCTTTCTTT.